What follows describes a single TCR beta chain. As yet, its antigen is unknown. Investigators amplified TCR beta CDR3 regions from RNA transcripts. The first round was an RT-PCR with HTBI primers, and the second round was a multiplex PCR. TCRdb itself ran the multiplex PCR reads through MiXCR, one entry per CDR3 protein. In the table there are roughly 410,000 distinct CDR3 sequences, about 16% of which are singletons. CDR3 length: 13 amino acids. The trim removed 8 bases at V and 2 bases at J, leaving 5 bases unmatched. CDR1 and CDR2 from the germline V gene are SNHLY and FYNNEI. This specimen comes from a study of Graves' ophthalmopathy and Graves' hyperthyroidism. Study-wide findings and caveats: Blood samples also showed most expanded thyroid clonotypes exceeding 0.001 frequency.

Certain patients, namely those with other autoimmune diseases, uncontrolled infections, pregnancy or lactation, were excluded. The chain links TRBV2 to TRBJ2-5, with 7 bases fitting TRBD1. The source material was peripheral blood. This receptor was taken from a woman between 18 and 29 years old with stable Graves' hyperthyroidism. DNA of the CDR3: TGTGCCAGCGGCCGGGACAGTCAAGAGACCCAGTACTTC. Encoded protein: CASGRDSQETQYF.